Shown below are 27 T cell receptor beta chains from a single sample sequenced in a study of response to subunit inactivated influenza vaccine. MiXCR was run by TCRdb on the RT-PCR reads, yielding one entry per CDR3 protein. The sample includes more than 700,000 distinct CDR3 sequences, 21% of them seen just once. The sample here was PBMCs from blood, taken more than 4 days after vaccination. The receptors derive from a man in his forties or fifties who received an inactivated influenza vaccine.

The CDR3 nucleotides read TGTGCCAGCAGCTTGGGGAGCGGGATGTTCTACGAGCAGTACTTC. Its translation is CASSLGSGMFYEQYF. The chain recombines TRBV7-9 with TRBJ2-7, with 7 bases matching TRBD2. The junction had 8 bases not matched to a gene; V was cut back by 3 bases and J by 3 bases. CDR1 SEHNR and CDR2 FQNEAQ come from the germline V gene (reference sequence). There are 15 residues in the CDR3.

The CDR3 DNA follows: TGTGCCAGTAGTATAGTTTCCAATGAGCAGTTCTTC. It yields the protein CASSIVSNEQFF. The chain carries TRBV19 and TRBJ2-1; the D is unclear. The CDR3 runs to 12 residues. The V gene's germline CDR1 is LNHDA and CDR2 SQIVND (reference sequence). Trimming shortened V by 1 base and J by 6 bases, and 4 bases separated the two germline ends.

The chain uses TRBV27 and TRBJ2-1, with D possibly being TRBD1 or TRBD2 (5 bases each). The germline V and J ends were trimmed by 5 bases and 3 bases, with 8 bases remaining between them. In germline, CDR1 is MNHEY, CDR2 SMNVEV (reference sequence). This CDR3 has 13 residues. DNA of the CDR3: TGTGCCAGCAGTGGGGACGGCTACAATGAGCAGTTCTTC. Protein: CASSGDGYNEQFF.

The V call is TRBV6-5, the J call TRBJ1-2, with D possibly TRBD1 on 5 matching bases. This CDR3 spans 12 amino acids. Per the germline V gene, CDR1 is MNHEY and CDR2 is SVGAGI. The V end was cut by 7 bases, the J end by 4 bases, with 10 bases between. The CDR3 spells CASTGGLYGYTF. CDR3 nucleotide sequence: TGTGCCAGCACTGGGGGTCTCTATGGCTACACCTTC.

For the CDR3, the DNA is TGCAGCGTTGGGGGAGGTTCCTATGGCTACACCTTC. Translated: CSVGGGSYGYTF. This sequence joins TRBV29-1 and TRBJ1-2; D gene unclear. This CDR3 spans 12 amino acids. V was shortened by 4 bases and J by 4 bases, with 10 bases between the two germline ends. In germline, CDR1 is SQVTM, CDR2 ANQGSEA.

The chain uses TRBV11-2 and TRBJ2-5, with D hard to call. The V gene's germline CDR1 is SGHAT and CDR2 FQNNGV. This CDR3 spans 15 amino acids. Trimming stripped 0 bases from V and 2 bases from J, with 10 bases between. The CDR3 region is CASSLDPLIQETQYF. The CDR3 DNA follows: TGTGCCAGCAGCTTAGATCCCCTAATACAAGAGACCCAGTACTTC.

Ten or more counts support this clonotype. The J gene is TRBJ2-3, the V gene TRBV29-1; 7 nucleotides line up with TRBD2. The germline CDR1 and CDR2 sequences are SQVTM and ANQGSEA. The CDR3 runs 18 residues. The V segment lost 1 base and the J segment 2 bases; nucleotides outside the gene matches: 15. The CDR3 loop is CSVEGKNDLAATTDTQYF. The CDR3 DNA follows: TGCAGCGTTGAAGGGAAGAACGATCTAGCGGCGACCACAGATACGCAGTATTTT.

V and J are TRBV10-3 and TRBJ1-1, with D unresolved. The CDR3 is 13 amino acids. Germline V gives CDR1 ENHRY, CDR2 SYGVKD. V lost 4 bases and J lost 5, with 11 bases in between. The CDR3 region has the DNA TGTGCCATCAGTGGGCTGACGGGGACTGAAGCTTTCTTT. Protein product: CAISGLTGTEAFF.

This clonotype was found a few times. V is TRBV24-1 and J is TRBJ2-3, with 11 bases aligning to TRBD2. After removal of 3 bases from V and 0 bases from J, the junction contained 4 bases not matched to a gene. The CDR3 is 17 amino acids. Germline lookup yields CDR1 KGHDR and CDR2 SFDVKD. The DNA of the CDR3 is TGTGCCACCAGTGATCAGGGACTAGCGGAAAGCACAGATACGCAGTATTTT. This gives the protein CATSDQGLAESTDTQYF.

The J gene is TRBJ2-1, the V gene TRBV11-2; 9 bases match TRBD2. Germline V gives CDR1 SGHAT, CDR2 FQNNGV. V lost 1 base and J lost 4; bases outside the gene matches: 5. The CDR3 has 16 amino acids. Here the CDR3 DNA reads TGTGCCAGCAGCTTAGTTCAGCGGGGGGTATACAATGAGCAGTTCTTC. As protein: CASSLVQRGVYNEQFF.

The chain combines TRBV10-3 with TRBJ1-2, with D uncertain. The V end was cut by 4 bases, the J end by 2 bases, with 14 bases between. The CDR3 has 15 residues. Germline-derived CDR1 and CDR2 are ENHRY and SYGVKD. The CDR3 spells CAISGTSGRNYGYTF. CDR3 DNA sequence: TGTGCCATCAGTGGGACGAGCGGACGCAACTATGGCTACACCTTC.

The sample holds a few counts of this clonotype. This chain uses TRBV20-1 with TRBJ2-1; 11 bases map to TRBD2. V gave up 3 bases and J gave up 9 bases; unmatched junction bases: 7. The CDR3 loop spans 14 amino acids. Germline CDR1 is DFQATT and CDR2 is SNEGSKA (reference sequence). The DNA for the CDR3 is TGCAGTGCTAGTAGCGGGGGGGCTAGAAGTGAGCAGTTCTTC. Its translation is CSASSGGARSEQFF.

V is TRBV7-2 and J is TRBJ2-5, with a tentative D call TRBD1 (6 bases). Per germline, CDR1 SGHTA and CDR2 FQGNSA. This CDR3 contains 17 residues. V dropped 1 base and J dropped 1 base, with 16 bases sitting between them. Written as DNA, the CDR3 is TGTGCCAGCAGCTTAGGAGTGGGTAGAGGGGGCCAAGAGACCCAGTACTTC. It specifies CASSLGVGRGGQETQYF.

This clonotype turned up a few times. V is TRBV4-3 and J is TRBJ2-3; tentatively, D is TRBD2 (6 bases). The ends were cut back, 0 bases at V and 2 bases at J, with 12 bases in the middle. The length of the CDR3 is 16 residues. The germline CDR1 and CDR2 sequences are LGHNA and YSLEER. This CDR3 reads CASSQEPGLHTDTQYF. The CDR3 DNA reads as TGCGCCAGCAGCCAAGAGCCGGGACTGCACACAGATACGCAGTATTTT.

There are many counts of this clonotype. The chain carries TRBV6-1 and TRBJ2-5; a possible D gene is TRBD1 (6 bases). The germline V and J ends were trimmed by 7 bases and 3 bases, with 12 bases remaining between them. Germline-derived CDR1 and CDR2 are MNHNS and SASEGT. This CDR3 is built from 13 residues. The CDR3 DNA follows: TGTGCCAGCACGGGCAGGGGCAAAGAGACCCAGTACTTC. This encodes CASTGRGKETQYF.

Many counts were recorded for this clonotype. The chain links TRBV7-6 to TRBJ1-4; 12 nucleotides match TRBD1. The V gene end was trimmed by 1 base and the J gene end by 8 bases; junction bases not matched to a gene: 8. The CDR3 has 17 amino acids. Germline CDR1 SGHVS, CDR2 FNYEAQ. The CDR3 DNA reads TGTGCCAGCAGCTTAGTACCCCCCGGGACAGGGGGCGAAAAACTGTTTTTT. It translates to CASSLVPPGTGGEKLFF.

The rearrangement uses TRBV15 and TRBJ2-7; TRBD1 matches 11 bases. J was trimmed by 7 bases and V by 3 bases; bases with no gene match: 5. The germline gives CDR1 LNHNV, CDR2 YYDKDF (reference sequence). This CDR3 region has 14 residues. CDR3 loop: CATSRDRGPLEQYF. CDR3 sequence (DNA): TGTGCCACCAGCAGGGACAGGGGGCCCCTGGAGCAGTACTTC.

This clonotype was picked up a small number of times. V is TRBV5-1 and J is TRBJ2-1; no clear D. The CDR3 totals 14 residues. Germline lookup yields CDR1 SGHRS and CDR2 YFSETQ. Trimming removed 4 bases at V and 2 bases at J, with 10 bases between. Here the CDR3 DNA reads TGCGCCAGCAGCCCCAGACGCGCCTACAATGAGCAGTTCTTC. It codes for CASSPRRAYNEQFF.

The V call is TRBV11-1, the J call TRBJ2-1, with 12 positions matching TRBD2. CDR3 length: 20 amino acids. V shed 4 bases and J 4 bases; nucleotides not matched to a gene: 17. CDR1 SGHAT and CDR2 FQDESV come from the germline V gene (reference sequence). The CDR3 bases are TGTGCCAGCAGCTCAACCGGGCCTAGCGGGAGGGAGAGAGCATACAATGAGCAGTTCTTC. Encoded protein: CASSSTGPSGRERAYNEQFF.

The rearrangement joins TRBV20-1 to TRBJ2-1; D tentatively reads TRBD1 or TRBD2 (5 bases each). Per the germline V gene, CDR1 is DFQATT and CDR2 is SNEGSKA (reference sequence). The V and J ends lost 2 bases and 3 bases respectively, with 11 bases between them. The CDR3 extends over 14 amino acids. In DNA form, the CDR3 reads TGCAGTGCTAGACTGAGGGGCCACTACAATGAGCAGTTCTTC. Translating it yields CSARLRGHYNEQFF.

J is TRBJ1-1 and V is TRBV11-2; maybe TRBD1 (6 bases). The CDR3 covers 16 residues. CDR1 SGHAT and CDR2 FQNNGV come from the germline V gene. The V and J ends lost 1 base and 5 bases respectively, with 17 bases between them. The CDR3, as DNA: TGTGCCAGCAGCTTAGCACAGGGTTTACTAAATACTGAAGCTTTCTTT. As protein: CASSLAQGLLNTEAFF.

This chain uses TRBV12-3 or TRBV12-4 with TRBJ1-2; D gene ambiguous. Trimming pared 10 bases from V and 2 bases from J, leaving 14 bases between. The CDR3 has 13 residues. CDR3 in DNA: TGTGCCATCCGTACGGGTTTGAACTATGGCTACACCTTC. It yields the protein CAIRTGLNYGYTF.

This clonotype was counted a few times. At one end the junction does not follow the germline gene, possibly because of a read error. The chain is built from TRBV7-2 and TRBJ1-2; D remains unclear. This CDR3 has 12 residues. Germline CDR1 reads SGHTA; CDR2 reads FQGNSA. The DNA of the CDR3 is TGTGCCAGCAGCCAACAGCCCGCCCAGGTCAACTTC. It translates to CASSQQPAQVNF.

This clonotype has just a few counts. Written as DNA, the CDR3 is TGCGCCAGCAGCCAGGAGGCAGGGGGCGCCTATGGCTACACCTTC. This gives the protein CASSQEAGGAYGYTF. The J gene is TRBJ1-2, the V gene TRBV4-3, with 8 bases lining up with TRBD1. CDR1 and CDR2 from the germline V gene are LGHNA and YSLEER. The CDR3 has 15 residues. V trimming: 3 bases; J trimming: 4 bases; junction bases outside the gene matches: 7.

This clonotype has a handful of counts. The chain combines TRBV5-1 with TRBJ2-3; no clear D gene. CDR1 is SGHRS, CDR2 YFSETQ, per germline. Trimming shortened V by 2 bases and J by 1 base, and 8 bases separated the two germline ends. The length of the CDR3 is 14 residues. The CDR3 DNA reads TGCGCCAGCAGCTTTGAGTCTCGCACAGATACGCAGTATTTT. This encodes CASSFESRTDTQYF.

This clonotype was detected ten times or more. The V call is TRBV10-3, the J call TRBJ2-1, with 7 bases fitting TRBD2. Germline V gene sequence: CDR1 ENHRY, CDR2 SYGVKD. J was trimmed by 1 base and V by 6 bases; bases with no gene match: 3. This CDR3 has 14 amino acids. The CDR3 loop reads CAIRGEGSYNEQFF. CDR3 nucleotide sequence: TGTGCCATCAGGGGGGAGGGATCCTACAATGAGCAGTTCTTC.

The chain couples TRBV30 to TRBJ2-1; perhaps TRBD2 as D (5 bases). This CDR3 region has 15 residues. Germline V CDR1 and CDR2: GTSNPN, SVGIG (reference sequence). Between the trimmed V and J ends, which lost 2 bases and 0 bases, there was a span of 11 bases. CDR3 nucleotides: TGTGCCTGGAGTTTCAGCGGCGGCTCCTACAATGAGCAGTTCTTC. This translates into CAWSFSGGSYNEQFF.